This T cell receptor beta chain was retrieved from a study of chemoradiotherapy in HPV16-positive cancers (dated by TCRdb to about 2022). Looking at the study overall: Using functional T-cell assays on cells from two HPV16-positive patients, the researchers defined candidate HPV-specific T-cell clones and common TCR motifs. The study asked whether T-cell immunity to the HPV oncoproteins E6 and E7 changes during chemoradiotherapy and whether this immunity affects survival. TCR repertoires from 86 patients with HPV-related cancers were then used to track the candidate HPV-specific TCRs and motifs.

The germline V gene gives CDR1 as MDHEN and CDR2 as SYDVKM. The CDR3 measures 16 amino acids from cysteine to phenylalanine. Solely the CDR3 DNA is kept, with 48 bases framed from the first base. V and J are truncated by 4 bases and 5 bases respectively, leaving an intervening sequence of 20 bases. Repertoires were sampled repeatedly over the course of chemoradiotherapy so that clonal expansion in the tumor microenvironment could be followed. A remark on this clone: What antigen it recognizes has not been identified. Within one base of it there is no much larger clone, and no base qualities were kept.

Findings and caveats that apply to the study as a whole: The functional definition of HPV-specific T cells came from only a couple of HPV16-positive patients, and the survival association was reported for HPV16-positive patients. Expansion of candidate HPV-specific clones and E7-related TCR motifs was observed in the tumor microenvironment during treatment, whereas no such expansion was observed for non-HPV-specific T cells. Improved recurrence-free survival in HPV16-positive patients was associated with expansion of HPV-responsive T cells during chemoradiotherapy.

The receptor library was made with the immunoSEQ multiplex PCR assay. In TCRdb, the immuneACCESS table is reduced to in-frame sequences with V and J assigned. These tables do not hold every clone; where another copy was compared, an unresolved V gene accounts for under half, and the others remain unexplained. Within this sample are 12,000 or so clones, with 81% of them counted one time only. 0.9% to 1.2% of the sample is in the top ten clones. This receptor chain uses TRBV28 and TRBJ2-5, and perhaps TRBD2 as D gene, on 5 matching bases. The specimen was obtained from a patient who underwent chemoradiotherapy. The receptor comes from a human donor with HPV-associated anogenital cancer. The bases read TGTGCCAGCAGTTCGGGCGGACTGAGTTACACGGAGACCCAGTACTTC. It codes for CASSSGGLSYTETQYF.